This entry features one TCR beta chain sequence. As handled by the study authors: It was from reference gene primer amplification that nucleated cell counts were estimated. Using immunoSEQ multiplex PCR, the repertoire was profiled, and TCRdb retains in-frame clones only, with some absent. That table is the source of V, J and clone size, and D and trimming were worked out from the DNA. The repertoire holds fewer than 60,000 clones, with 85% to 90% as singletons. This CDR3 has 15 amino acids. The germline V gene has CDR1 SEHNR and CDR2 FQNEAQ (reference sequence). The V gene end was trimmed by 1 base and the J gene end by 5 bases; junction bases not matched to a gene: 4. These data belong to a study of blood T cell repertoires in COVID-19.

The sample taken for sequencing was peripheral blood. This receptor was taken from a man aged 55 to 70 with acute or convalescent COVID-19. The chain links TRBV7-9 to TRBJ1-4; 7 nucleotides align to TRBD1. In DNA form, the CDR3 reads TGTGCCAGCAGCTTAGGGGGACAGCAAAATGAAAAACTGTTTTTT. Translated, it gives CASSLGGQQNEKLFF.